This T cell receptor beta chain comes out of a study of blood T cell repertoires in COVID-19. Original handling: By means of reference gene primer amplification, nucleated cell counts were estimated. Measured with immunoSEQ multiplex PCR; TCRdb has only the in-frame clones, and not every one. The D gene and trimming were derived from the DNA, and the V and J assignments and clone size from that table. The sample lists some 100,000 clones; around 90% were seen once. The source is a human donor with active COVID-19. The donor label of this sample is uncertain. Sequencing input: peripheral blood.

DNA for the CDR3: TGTGCCACCAGTGATTTTACCGGTTCTAGCGGGGATCAAGAGACCCAGTACTTC. Encoded protein: CATSDFTGSSGDQETQYF. The gene calls are TRBV24-1 and TRBJ2-5; 9 bases map to TRBD2. Germline CDR1 and CDR2: KGHDR and SFDVKD. This CDR3 contains 18 residues. Trimming took 1 base from V and 2 from J; bases not matched to a gene: 10.